This T cell receptor beta chain was sequenced for a study of graft-versus-host responses after intestinal transplantation. Points from the study as a whole: Circulating GvH clone levels at their peak were associated with HvG declines (early post-transplant).

CDR3 size: 17 residues. From germline, CDR1 is SGHTS and CDR2 YDEGEE. V was clipped by 2 bases and J by 1 base; unmatched bases: 1. Measured with immunoSEQ multiplex PCR; TCRdb has only the in-frame clones, and not every one. The profile shows about 24,000 clones, 70% to 90% of them singletons. About this clone: The antigen is undetermined.

This receptor was taken from a human patient who received an intestinal transplant, so some T cells may come from the graft donor. The material sequenced was PBMCs, taken 463 days after intestinal transplant. The chain is built from TRBV5-8 and TRBJ2-2; 14 nucleotides align to TRBD2. The CDR3 nucleotides read TGTGCCAGCAGCTTTGGGACTAGCGGGAGGAACACCGGGGAGCTGTTTTTT. Translating gives CASSFGTSGRNTGELFF.